This entry describes one T cell receptor (beta chain). During active infection, Seattle patients enrolled and were then monitored through disease. The CDR3 length is 11 residues. Germline CDR1 and CDR2: SEHNR and FQNEAQ (reference sequence). The germline V and J ends were trimmed by 3 bases and 4 bases, with 3 bases remaining between them. Original data processing: Amplifying reference gene primers gave estimates of nucleated cell counts. Data came from immunoSEQ multiplex PCR; TCRdb stores just in-frame clones and leaves some out. Clone size and the V and J calls come from that table; the DNA yielded D and trimming. The sample has about 160,000 clones, roughly 93% seen once; the top ten hold 1.5% to 2.5%. The data belong to a study of blood T cell repertoires in COVID-19. Study information: Samples representing acute and convalescent COVID-19 were sourced from the United States, Italy and Spain. From T cells, B-cell-depleted T cells, or PBMCs came the material, which was cDNA or gDNA.

Material: peripheral blood. The receptor's source is a woman in her sixties with COVID-19, enrolled during active disease. The chain recombines TRBV7-9 with TRBJ1-1; the D is unclear. CDR3 region: CASSFGTEAFF. CDR3 nucleotide sequence: TGTGCCAGCAGCTTCGGCACTGAAGCTTTCTTT.